This TCR beta chain was documented in a study of CD8+CD57+ T cells in acquired aplastic anemia. Study information: The average for DNA from sorted CD4+ and CD8+ cells was 3 to 3.5 ug. Study outcomes and limitations: A set of twenty-nine CD8+ CDR3 sequences was shared between patients and controls, and these sequences appeared highly expressed in patients.

Concerning this clonotype itself: Antigen unknown.

Those patients picked for sequencing had displayed CD8+CD57+ cell expansion on flow cytometry. Patient blood was sampled before any therapy had been received. The V gene lost 6 bases and the J gene lost 10 bases, with 13 bases spanning the gap. This CDR3 is 11 amino acids long. CDR3 and TCR beta VDJ profiling relied on genomic DNA as the template. TCRdb recomputed calls from the reads with MiXCR, one row per CDR3 protein. The sample records 150,000 to 160,000 distinct CDR3 sequences, over 50% being singletons. The source of this sequence is a human donor with aplastic anemia. The chain couples TRBV12-3 or TRBV12-4 to TRBJ2-7; D is ambiguous. Sequenced material: sorted CD4+, CD8+, or CD8+CD57+ T cells (not recorded which) from PBMCs. CDR3 residues: CASSPGMHQYF. The CDR3 DNA is TGTGCCAGCAGCCCCGGTATGCATCAGTACTTC.